The present TCR beta chain was sequenced within a study of T cells after yellow fever vaccination. As for the study in general: SMART-Seq v4 Ultra Low Input prepared the low-cell-number fractions.

Study-wide results and caveats: Clonotypes appearing in both CD4 and CD8 compartments existed, and their share was small.

Germline CDR1 reads SGHNT; CDR2 reads YYREEE (reference sequence). The CDR3 extends over 17 amino acids. Trimming took off 1 base at V and 4 bases at J, with 17 bases between the two ends. Researchers made TCR cDNA using 5'RACE template switching, and this step added a universal primer site and UMIs. A single record per CDR3 protein comes from TCRdb applying MiXCR to the 5' RACE reads. Altogether approximately 510,000 distinct CDR3 sequences are present, just over 20% being singletons, with the ten largest covering roughly 16%. Comment on this clonotype: The antigen is undetermined.

This TCR derives from a man aged 18 to 29 who received the YFV17D yellow fever vaccine. The rearrangement uses TRBV5-4 and TRBJ2-2; D possibly uses TRBD1 or TRBD2 (5 bases each). The sample was PBMCs, taken roughly 23 days after the first yellow fever vaccination. The CDR3 loop is CASSLRTRPDFTGELFF. In nucleotides, the CDR3 is TGTGCCAGCAGCTTGAGGACAAGACCGGACTTCACCGGGGAGCTGTTTTTT.